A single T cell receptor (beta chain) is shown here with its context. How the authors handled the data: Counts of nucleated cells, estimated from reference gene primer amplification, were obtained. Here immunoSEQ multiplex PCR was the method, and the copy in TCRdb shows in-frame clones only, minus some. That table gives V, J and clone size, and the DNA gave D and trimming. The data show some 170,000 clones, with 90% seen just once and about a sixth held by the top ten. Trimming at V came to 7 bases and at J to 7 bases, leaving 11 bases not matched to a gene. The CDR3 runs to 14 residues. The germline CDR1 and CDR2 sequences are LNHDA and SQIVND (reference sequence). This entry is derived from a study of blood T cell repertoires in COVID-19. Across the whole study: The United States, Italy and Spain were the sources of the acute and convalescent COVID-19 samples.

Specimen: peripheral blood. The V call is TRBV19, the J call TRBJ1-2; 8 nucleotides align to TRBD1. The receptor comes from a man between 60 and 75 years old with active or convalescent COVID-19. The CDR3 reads CASKPHGTGGGYTF. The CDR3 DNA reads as TGTGCCAGTAAGCCTCACGGGACAGGCGGTGGCTACACCTTC.